One and the same sample provided the 32 T cell receptor beta chains below, sequenced in a study of shared clonotypes between healthy human individuals. Here immunoSEQ multiplex PCR was the method, and the copy in TCRdb shows in-frame clones only, minus some. The repertoire includes approximately 1.4 million clones, nearly 99% of them detected once, and 0.4% to 0.55% sits in the top ten. The source material was naive CD4+ T cells sorted from blood. This sample's subset: CD45RA+ positively selected. The receptor set was obtained from a man aged 30-40 years in good health.

The V and J genes are TRBV5-1 and TRBJ1-2; unclear D gene. The germline V gene encodes CDR1 SGHRS and CDR2 YFSETQ. This CDR3 is 12 amino acids long. With 4 bases removed from V and 8 bases from J, the gap between germline ends came to 12 bases. The CDR3 nucleotides read TGCGCCAGCAGCCTGGGTAATGCCGGCTACACCTTC. Translation: CASSLGNAGYTF.

The chain is built from TRBV7-6 and TRBJ2-5; TRBD2 matches at 14 bases. Losses at the gene ends were 1 base for V and 5 bases for J; bases not matched to a gene: 6. Germline CDR1 and CDR2: SGHVS and FNYEAQ. The CDR3 is made up of 17 amino acids. CDR3 residues: CASSLDLTSGREETQYF. CDR3 nucleotide sequence: TGTGCCAGCAGCTTAGACTTGACTAGCGGGAGGGAGGAGACCCAGTACTTC.

The V call is TRBV11-2, the J call TRBJ2-1; unclear D gene. Germline values: CDR1 SGHAT, CDR2 FQNNGV. The CDR3 covers 16 residues. V lost 5 bases to trimming and J lost 3 bases, with 17 bases between them. In DNA, the CDR3 is TGTGCCAGCAGCCCCTCGCGCTCCCGAAGCTACAATGAGCAGTTCTTC. Translating it yields CASSPSRSRSYNEQFF.

V gene TRBV10-3 combines with J gene TRBJ2-5; the D call may be TRBD1 or TRBD2 (5 bases each). The CDR3 is made up of 14 amino acids. Germline loops: CDR1 ENHRY, CDR2 SYGVKD. With 5 bases removed from V and 1 base from J, the gap between germline ends came to 11 bases. DNA of the CDR3: TGTGCCATCAGTAAACCGGGGACCCAAGAGACCCAGTACTTC. It codes for CAISKPGTQETQYF.

This rearrangement joins TRBV6-1 to TRBJ2-7; a possible D gene is TRBD1 (5 bases). Germline V lookup: CDR1 MNHNS, CDR2 SASEGT. Trimming pared 0 bases from V and 2 bases from J, leaving 20 bases between. This CDR3 contains 18 residues. The CDR3 sequence: CASSEAPSGGRATYEQYF. The CDR3 DNA reads as TGTGCCAGCAGTGAAGCACCCTCTGGTGGCAGGGCGACCTACGAGCAGTACTTC.

The chain joins TRBV5-1 to TRBJ2-7; possible D gene TRBD2, 6 bases. CDR3 length: 14 residues. From germline, CDR1 is SGHRS and CDR2 YFSETQ. With 0 bases removed from V and 5 bases from J, the gap between germline ends came to 12 bases. Here the CDR3 DNA reads TGCGCCAGCAGCTTGGTTGCGGGGTCCCACGAGCAGTACTTC. Its protein product is CASSLVAGSHEQYF.

A note on this clone: The identical CDR3 is also encoded by other nucleotide sequences in the sample. This chain uses TRBV18 with TRBJ2-5; TRBD1 matches 9 bases. V lost 2 bases to trimming and J lost 2 bases; unmatched junction nucleotides: 3. The CDR3 consists of 15 residues. CDR1 is KGHSH and CDR2 is LQKENI in the germline V gene. The CDR3 coding sequence is TGTGCCAGCTCACCAGGGACAGGGCGACAAGAGACCCAGTACTTC. Translation: CASSPGTGRQETQYF.

The rearrangement links TRBV2 to TRBJ1-3; D not certain. Trimming shortened V by 10 bases and J by 0 bases, and 16 bases separated the two germline ends. Germline V CDR1 and CDR2: SNHLY, FYNNEI. The CDR3 loop spans 15 amino acids. CDR3 residues: CATYNRPASGNTIYF. The CDR3 DNA reads TGTGCCACCTATAATCGACCGGCCTCTGGAAACACCATATATTTT.

This rearrangement joins TRBV13 to TRBJ2-6; a possible D gene is TRBD2 (6 bases). Germline CDR1 reads PRHDT; CDR2 reads FYEKMQ (reference sequence). The CDR3 runs to 14 residues. Trimming left V 7 bases short and J 1 base short, with 8 bases between. CDR3 in amino acids: CASNGGSGANVLTF. The CDR3 nucleotides read TGTGCCAGCAATGGGGGGTCTGGGGCCAACGTCCTGACTTTC.

The chain has TRBV30 and TRBJ2-5; D possibly corresponds to TRBD1 (6 bases). Looked up from germline, CDR1 is GTSNPN and CDR2 is SVGIG (reference sequence). The ends were cut back, 4 bases at V and 4 bases at J, with 13 bases in the middle. CDR3 size: 13 residues. CDR3 in amino acids: CAWTRGWGETQYF. The CDR3 coding sequence is TGTGCCTGGACTAGGGGGTGGGGAGAGACCCAGTACTTC.

V gene TRBV15 combines with J gene TRBJ2-7; 7 bases line up with TRBD1. The length of the CDR3 is 16 residues. Germline V gene sequence: CDR1 LNHNV, CDR2 YYDKDF (reference sequence). V lost 4 bases to trimming and J lost 0 bases; unmatched junction nucleotides: 9. CDR3 nucleotide sequence: TGTGCCACCAGCATTGGGGTTGGGACAGTCTCCTACGAGCAGTACTTC. Protein product: CATSIGVGTVSYEQYF.

This chain connects TRBV5-1 to TRBJ2-7, with D perhaps TRBD1 (7 bases). CDR1 SGHRS and CDR2 YFSETQ come from the germline V gene. The V end was cut by 2 bases, the J end by 3 bases, with 24 bases between. This CDR3 spans 18 amino acids. The DNA of the CDR3 is TGCGCCAGCAGCTTCATGGGGGCAGGGGGGTCATTAGGCTACGAGCAGTACTTC. Its translation: CASSFMGAGGSLGYEQYF.

This clone was recorded only once. This rearrangement joins TRBV6-5 to TRBJ2-5, with a possible D match to TRBD1 (6 bases). There are 15 residues in the CDR3. The ends were cut back, 3 bases at V and 6 bases at J, with 17 bases in the middle. Germline V CDR1 and CDR2: MNHEY, SVGAGI. CDR3 bases: TGTGCCAGCAGTTATGGTGCAGGGGCCTCGAAGACCCAGTACTTC. As protein: CASSYGAGASKTQYF.

This rearrangement joins TRBV7-9 to TRBJ2-5; possibly TRBD1 for D (6 bases). The CDR3 extends over 12 amino acids. V was shortened by 10 bases and J by 2 bases, with 11 bases between the two germline ends. Germline V gene lookup returns CDR1 SEHNR and CDR2 FQNEAQ (reference sequence). The CDR3 is CATKQGQETQYF. The CDR3 bases are TGTGCCACCAAGCAGGGGCAAGAGACCCAGTACTTC. The whole variable domain, remainder taken from reference TRBV7-9 and TRBJ2-5, is DTGVSQNPRHKITKRGQNVTFRCDPISEHNRLYWYRQTLGQGPEFLTYFQNEAQLEKSRLLSDRFSAERPKGSFSTLEIQRTEQGDSAMYLCATKQGQETQYFGPGTRLLVL.

The J gene is TRBJ2-7, the V gene TRBV15; the D is unclear. The CDR3 has 14 residues. V lost 0 bases, J lost 4 bases, and 10 bases lay in between. Looked up from germline, CDR1 is LNHNV and CDR2 is YYDKDF (reference sequence). CDR3 region: CATSRDLRFYEQYF. Written as DNA, the CDR3 is TGTGCCACCAGCAGAGATTTGAGGTTTTACGAGCAGTACTTC.

This chain joins TRBV9 and TRBJ1-5, with a possible D match to TRBD1 (6 bases). There are 15 residues in the CDR3. The germline V gene has CDR1 SGDLS and CDR2 YYNGEE. The V gene lost 4 bases and the J gene lost 3 bases, with 14 bases spanning the gap. This CDR3 reads CASSSSGVYNQPQHF. In nucleotides, the CDR3 is TGTGCCAGCAGCTCATCAGGGGTCTACAATCAGCCCCAGCATTTT.

This chain joins TRBV10-2 and TRBJ1-4, with D unclear. Between the trimmed V and J ends, which lost 3 bases and 7 bases, there was a span of 9 bases. Germline CDR1 WSHSY, CDR2 SAAADI. This CDR3 region has 13 residues. CDR3 bases: TGCGCCAGCAGTGAACAGTTGGGTGAAAAACTGTTTTTT. As protein: CASSEQLGEKLFF.

This sequence joins TRBV5-5 and TRBJ2-7; 7 bases are a match to TRBD1. Germline V CDR1 and CDR2: SGHKS, YYEKEE (reference sequence). J gave up 2 bases and V 0 bases, and 5 bases lay outside the gene matches. This CDR3 spans 15 amino acids. DNA for the CDR3: TGTGCCAGCAGCTTGGTCTGGGACAGAGCCTACGAGCAGTACTTC. This codes for CASSLVWDRAYEQYF.

This clone was observed once. The gene calls are TRBV12-5 and TRBJ1-5; TRBD1 aligns across 12 bases. Germline V gene data show CDR1 as LGHNT and CDR2 as FRNRAP. V was pared by 5 bases and J by 5 bases, with 10 bases of the junction left unmatched. This CDR3 is 17 amino acids long. The DNA for the CDR3 is TGTGCTAGTGGTGATGGGACAGGGGGCGCGTGGGATCAGCCCCAGCATTTT. Translation: CASGDGTGGAWDQPQHF. Looking up the rest from reference TRBV12-5 and TRBJ1-5 gives the full variable domain: DARVTQTPRHKVTEMGQEVTMRCQPILGHNTVFWYRQTMMQGLELLAYFRNRAPLDDSGMPKDRFSAEMPDATLATLKIQPSEPRDSAVYFCASGDGTGGAWDQPQHFGDGTRLSIL.

The chain joins TRBV6-5 to TRBJ1-1; D is undetermined. CDR3 length: 13 residues. V lost 4 bases to trimming and J lost 0 bases, with 6 bases between them. Germline CDR1 MNHEY, CDR2 SVGAGI. This CDR3 reads CASSFRLNTEAFF. CDR3 DNA sequence: TGTGCCAGCAGTTTCCGACTGAACACTGAAGCTTTCTTT.

The chain employs TRBV12-5 and TRBJ2-2; TRBD1 aligns across 7 bases. CDR1 is LGHNT and CDR2 is FRNRAP in the germline V gene. CDR3 length: 13 residues. The V segment lost 6 bases and the J segment 6 bases; nucleotides outside the gene matches: 4. The DNA of the CDR3 is TGTGCTAGTGGCGCAGGGGGACCCGGGGAGCTGTTTTTT. This gives the protein CASGAGGPGELFF.

The chain is built from TRBV15 and TRBJ2-5; perhaps TRBD2 as D (5 bases). Trimming left V 0 bases short and J 5 bases short, with 13 bases between. CDR3 size: 15 residues. Germline V gene lookup returns CDR1 LNHNV and CDR2 YYDKDF (reference sequence). CDR3 nucleotides: TGTGCCACCAGCAGAGATCCGGGGATGGGGGAGACCCAGTACTTC. This encodes CATSRDPGMGETQYF.

The chain recombines TRBV7-9 with TRBJ1-4, with TRBD1 identical over 7 bases. J gave up 8 bases and V 7 bases, and 1 base lay outside the gene matches. CDR3 length: 11 residues. CDR1 and CDR2 from the germline V gene are SEHNR and FQNEAQ (reference sequence). The CDR3 nucleotides are TGTGCCAGCACACAGGGGGAAAAACTGTTTTTT. Protein: CASTQGEKLFF.

The V and J genes are TRBV7-9 and TRBJ2-2, with TRBD2 identical over 7 bases. This CDR3 region has 17 residues. Germline V gene lookup returns CDR1 SEHNR and CDR2 FQNEAQ (reference sequence). V was clipped by 3 bases and J by 0 bases; unmatched bases: 7. The CDR3 nucleotides are TGTGCCAGCAGCTTTCAGAACCTAGCGGCGAACACCGGGGAGCTGTTTTTT. Translated, it gives CASSFQNLAANTGELFF.

The rearrangement joins TRBV5-4 to TRBJ2-7; possibly TRBD2 for D (5 bases). The CDR3 is 13 amino acids. V was pared by 4 bases and J by 6 bases, with 14 bases between. Germline CDR1 and CDR2: SGHNT and YYREEE (reference sequence). The CDR3 spells CASSQPSRVEQYF. CDR3 DNA sequence: TGTGCCAGCAGCCAGCCTTCGCGGGTCGAGCAGTACTTC.

Worth noting for this clone: Other DNA sequences of this sample code for an identical CDR3. The chain has TRBV19 and TRBJ2-1; the match to TRBD1 covers 8 bases. Germline V CDR1 and CDR2: LNHDA, SQIVND (reference sequence). With V trimmed by 3 bases and J by 4 bases, 5 bases remained unmatched. There are 15 residues in the CDR3. The CDR3 region has the DNA TGTGCCAGTAGTATCACAGGGGGAAGTTACAATGAGCAGTTCTTC. It codes for CASSITGGSYNEQFF.

The count of this clone is one. Written as DNA, the CDR3 is TGTGCCAGCAGAGACCAAGGGACCTCGGAAAAACTGTTTTTT. Residues: CASRDQGTSEKLFF. The V call is TRBV25-1, the J call TRBJ1-4, with D possibly TRBD1 on 5 matching bases. The germline gives CDR1 MGHDK, CDR2 SYGVNS. Trimming pared 6 bases from V and 8 bases from J, leaving 16 bases between. There are 14 residues in the CDR3.

Here the CDR3 DNA reads TGCGCCAGCAGCTTGGGATTAGCGGGAGTGGACGGGGAGCAGTTCTTC. Its translation: CASSLGLAGVDGEQFF. The chain employs TRBV5-1 and TRBJ2-1; 9 positions match TRBD2. Trimming took 0 bases from V and 10 from J; bases not matched to a gene: 11. This CDR3 comprises 16 residues. The germline CDR1 and CDR2 sequences are SGHRS and YFSETQ.

The chain combines TRBV19 with TRBJ1-5; 8 nucleotides agree with TRBD1. The germline gives CDR1 LNHDA, CDR2 SQIVND (reference sequence). V gave up 6 bases and J gave up 0 bases; unmatched junction bases: 1. The CDR3 contains 14 residues. The CDR3, as DNA: TGTGCCAGTAGGGGACAGGTTAGCAATCAGCCCCAGCATTTT. Translating gives CASRGQVSNQPQHF.

This clone has only one observation. The rearrangement links TRBV4-3 to TRBJ2-7; no definite D call. The germline V gene has CDR1 LGHNA and CDR2 YSLEER. CDR3 length: 15 residues. Trimming shortened V by 4 bases and J by 0 bases, and 13 bases separated the two germline ends. CDR3 region: CASSRSAASSYEQYF. The CDR3 DNA reads TGCGCCAGCAGCCGCTCAGCTGCAAGCTCCTACGAGCAGTACTTC.

The V gene is TRBV2, the J gene TRBJ1-1; D gene uncertain. Germline CDR1 and CDR2: SNHLY and FYNNEI. This CDR3 region has 16 residues. V gave up 4 bases and J gave up 1 base, with 16 bases separating them. The CDR3 here is CASSAVMSGENTEAFF. DNA for the CDR3: TGTGCCAGCAGTGCCGTGATGTCGGGCGAGAACACTGAAGCTTTCTTT.

The chain employs TRBV5-8 and TRBJ1-1, with D possibly being TRBD1 (6 bases). Trimming cost V 2 bases and J 3 bases, with 17 bases left between them. This CDR3 spans 16 amino acids. Germline V gene lookup returns CDR1 SGHTS and CDR2 YDEGEE. CDR3 residues: CASSFLGGAGDTEAFF. The CDR3 DNA reads TGTGCCAGCAGCTTTCTCGGGGGCGCAGGGGACACTGAAGCTTTCTTT. Full variable domain (missing parts from reference TRBV5-8 and TRBJ1-1): EAGVTQSPTHLIKTRGQQATLRCSPISGHTSVYWYQQALGLGLQFLLWYDEGEERNRGNFPPRFSGRQFPNYSSELNVNALELEDSALYLCASSFLGGAGDTEAFFGQGTRLTVV.